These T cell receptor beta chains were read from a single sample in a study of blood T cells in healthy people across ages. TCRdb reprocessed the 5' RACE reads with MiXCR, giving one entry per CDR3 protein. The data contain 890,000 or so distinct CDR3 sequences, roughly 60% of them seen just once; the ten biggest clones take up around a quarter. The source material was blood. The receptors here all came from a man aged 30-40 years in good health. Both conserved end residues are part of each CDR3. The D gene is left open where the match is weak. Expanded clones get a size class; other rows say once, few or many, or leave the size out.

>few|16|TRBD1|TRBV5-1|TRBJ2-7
TGCGCCAGCAGCTTGGAGAGGGGACAGCGAGCCTACGAGCAGTACTTC
CASSLERGQRAYEQYF
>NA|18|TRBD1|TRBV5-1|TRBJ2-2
TGCGCCAGCAGCTTGACCTCGGACAGGGAAGGGACTACCGGGGAGCTGTTTTTT
CASSLTSDREGTTGELFF
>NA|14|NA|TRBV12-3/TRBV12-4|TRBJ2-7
TGTGCCAGCAGCCCGGGACCGGGAGTGAACGAGCAGTACTTC
CASSPGPGVNEQYF
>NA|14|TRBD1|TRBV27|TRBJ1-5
TGTGGCCGGACAGGTGTTCCCCACAATCAGCCCCAGCATTTT
CGRTGVPHNQPQHF
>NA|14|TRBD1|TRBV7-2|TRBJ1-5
TGTGCCAGCAGCTCAGGGGACAGAAATCAGCCCCAGCATTTT
CASSSGDRNQPQHF
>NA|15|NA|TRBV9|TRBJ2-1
TGTGCCAGCAGCGCCCCAGGGAGCCCCTACAATGAGCAGTTCTTC
CASSAPGSPYNEQFF
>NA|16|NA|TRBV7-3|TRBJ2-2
TGTGCCAGCAGCTTAAGTGGCGGGTTAGACACCGGGGAGCTGTTTTTT
CASSLSGGLDTGELFF
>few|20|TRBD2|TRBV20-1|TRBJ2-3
TGCAGTGCTAGAAACGGGGCACACAGACTAGCGGGGGCCTCCACAGATACGCAGTATTTT
CSARNGAHRLAGASTDTQYF
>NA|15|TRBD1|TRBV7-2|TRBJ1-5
TGTGCCAGCAGCCCGGACAGGGGGCTGCATCAGCCCCAGCATTTT
CASSPDRGLHQPQHF
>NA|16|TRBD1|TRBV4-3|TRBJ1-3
TGCGCCAGCAGCACCCGAGTTCCGGGACAGGGAAACACCATATATTTT
CASSTRVPGQGNTIYF
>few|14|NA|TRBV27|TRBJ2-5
TGTGCCAGCAGTTCCCTGGGCAGTCAAGAGACCCAGTACTTC
CASSSLGSQETQYF
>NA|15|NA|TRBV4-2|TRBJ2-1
TGTGCCAGCAGCCAAGCGCCCGGACCCGTCGGTGAGCAGTTCTTC
CASSQAPGPVGEQFF
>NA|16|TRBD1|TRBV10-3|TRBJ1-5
TGTGCCATCGGATTTCGACAGGGACGTAGCAATCAGCCCCAGCATTTT
CAIGFRQGRSNQPQHF
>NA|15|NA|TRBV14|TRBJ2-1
TGTGCCAGCAGCCCCAACCGCAGGGCCTACAATGAGCAGTTCTTC
CASSPNRRAYNEQFF
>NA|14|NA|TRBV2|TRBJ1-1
TGTGCCAGCAAGGCAAGCCAGGATGGTACTGAAGCTTTCTTT
CASKASQDGTEAFF
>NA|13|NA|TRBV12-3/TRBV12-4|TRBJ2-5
TGTGCCAGCAGCGAGTCTGTCCAAGAGACCCAGTACTTC
CASSESVQETQYF
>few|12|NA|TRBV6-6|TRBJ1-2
TGTGCCAGCAGTTACTCTAGCGACGGCTACACCTTC
CASSYSSDGYTF
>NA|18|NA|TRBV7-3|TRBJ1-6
TGTGCCAGCAGCTTAACAGGGGCGGGAAGCTCCTATAATTCACCCCTCCACTTT
CASSLTGAGSSYNSPLHF
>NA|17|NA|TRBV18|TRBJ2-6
TGTGCCAGCTCACCAAACAGTCAGAGCTCTGGGGCCAACGTCCTGACTTTC
CASSPNSQSSGANVLTF
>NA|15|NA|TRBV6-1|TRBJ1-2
TGTGCCAGCAGTGTGAACAGTTTTACTACTTATGGCTACACCTTC
CASSVNSFTTYGYTF
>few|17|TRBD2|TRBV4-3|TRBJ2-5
TGCGCCAGCAGCCAAGATTGGACTAGCGGGGTGAAAAAGACCCAGTACTTC
CASSQDWTSGVKKTQYF
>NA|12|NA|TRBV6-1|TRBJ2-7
TGTGCCAGCAAACTCGCCTCCTACGAGCAGTACTTC
CASKLASYEQYF
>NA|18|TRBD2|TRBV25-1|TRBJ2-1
TGTGCCAGCAGTGAACTGGGACTAGCGGGGGGGTTAAACAATGAGCAGTTCTTC
CASSELGLAGGLNNEQFF
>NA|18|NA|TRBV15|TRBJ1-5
TGTGCCACCAGCAGAGATAAAGTAGGACAGTTTTTCAATCAGCCCCAGCATTTT
CATSRDKVGQFFNQPQHF
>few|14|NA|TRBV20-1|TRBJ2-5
TGCAGTGCTAGCCGGGTTAGGGGGCAAGAGACCCAGTACTTC
CSASRVRGQETQYF
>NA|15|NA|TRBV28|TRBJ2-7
TGTGCCAGCAGTCTAGAGGGGCAGTCTAACTACGAGCAGTACTTC
CASSLEGQSNYEQYF
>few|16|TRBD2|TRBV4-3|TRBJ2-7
TGCGCCAGCAGCCACCGACTAGCGGGGGCTGGAGAGGAGCAGTACTTC
CASSHRLAGAGEEQYF
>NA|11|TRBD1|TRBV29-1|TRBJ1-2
TGCAGCGTTGCCACAGGGGACGGCTACACCTTC
CSVATGDGYTF
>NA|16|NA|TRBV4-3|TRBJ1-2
TGCGCCAGCAGCCAAGATGCGACAGAGTGGGACTATGGCTACACCTTC
CASSQDATEWDYGYTF
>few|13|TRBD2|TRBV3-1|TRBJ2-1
TGTGCCAGCTGTAGCGGGGGGGCTTATGAGCAGTTCTTC
CASCSGGAYEQFF
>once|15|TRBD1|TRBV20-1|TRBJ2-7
TGCAGTGCTCAAACGGGACAGGGAGGGTCCTACGAGCAGTACTTC
CSAQTGQGGSYEQYF
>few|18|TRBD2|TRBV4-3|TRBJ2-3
TGCGCCAGCAGCCAAGATTTGAGCGGGGGGCTCCTTGCAGATACGCAGTATTTT
CASSQDLSGGLLADTQYF
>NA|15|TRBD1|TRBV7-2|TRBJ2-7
TGTGCCAGCAGCTTCGGGACAGGGGACGCCTACGAGCAGTACTTC
CASSFGTGDAYEQYF
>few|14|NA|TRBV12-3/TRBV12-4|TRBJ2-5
TGTGCCAGCAGCCTACAGGACTCGGACGAGACCCAGTACTTC
CASSLQDSDETQYF
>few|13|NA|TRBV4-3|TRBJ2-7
TGCGCCAGCAGCCAAGGACGTATCTACGAGCAGTACTTC
CASSQGRIYEQYF
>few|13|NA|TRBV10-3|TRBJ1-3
TGTGCCATCAGTGACAGCTCTGGAAACACCATATATTTT
CAISDSSGNTIYF
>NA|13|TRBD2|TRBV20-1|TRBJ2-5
TGCAGTGCTAGAGTAGCGGGGAAAGAGACCCAGTACTTC
CSARVAGKETQYF
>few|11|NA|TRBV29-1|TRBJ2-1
TGCAGCGTCGGCGGCACCACTCAGCAGTTCTTC
CSVGGTTQQFF
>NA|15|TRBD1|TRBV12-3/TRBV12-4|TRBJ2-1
TGTGCCAGCAGCCCGGGACAGGGGGCAGGGAATGAGCAGTTCTTC
CASSPGQGAGNEQFF
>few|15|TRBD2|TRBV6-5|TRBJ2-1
TGTGCCAGCAGTTACCTAGCGGGGAGGTTGGGTGAGCAGTTCTTC
CASSYLAGRLGEQFF
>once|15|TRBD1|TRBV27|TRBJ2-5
TGTGCCAGCAGTTTATGGACAGGGGGCAGAGAGACCCAGTACTTC
CASSLWTGGRETQYF
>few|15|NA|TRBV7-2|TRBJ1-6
TGTGCCAGCAGCTTACTACGGGGCAGAGTTTCACCCCTCCACTTT
CASSLLRGRVSPLHF
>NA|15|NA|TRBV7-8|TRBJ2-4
TGTGCCAGCAGCTTAGAAGGCAGGGGCAAAAACATTCAGTACTTC
CASSLEGRGKNIQYF
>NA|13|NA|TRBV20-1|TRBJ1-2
TGCAGTGCTAGTGAACCGGGACTCTATGGCTACACCTTC
CSASEPGLYGYTF
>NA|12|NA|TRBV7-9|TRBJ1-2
TGTGCCAGCAGCCCCTATTTTCATGGCTACACCTTC
CASSPYFHGYTF
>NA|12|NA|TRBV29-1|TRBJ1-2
TGCAGCGTTGAGGGGCGGATCTATGGCTACACCTTC
CSVEGRIYGYTF
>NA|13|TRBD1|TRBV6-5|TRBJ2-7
TGTGCCAGCAGGCGACAGGGGAACTACGAGCAGTACTTC
CASRRQGNYEQYF
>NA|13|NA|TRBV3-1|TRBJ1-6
TGTGCCAGCGCGCCGCGTTCGGATTCACCCCTCCACTTT
CASAPRSDSPLHF
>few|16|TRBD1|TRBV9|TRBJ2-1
TGTGCCAGCAGCGTAGTCGCCGGGACAGGGGGCAATGAGCAGTTCTTC
CASSVVAGTGGNEQFF
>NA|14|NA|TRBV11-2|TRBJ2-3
TGTGCCAGCAGCTTAACAGGGAGGGCGGATACGCAGTATTTT
CASSLTGRADTQYF
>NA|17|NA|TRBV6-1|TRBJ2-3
TGTGCCAGCAGCCGAGGGGTGGGATTCCTTCCCACAGATACGCAGTATTTT
CASSRGVGFLPTDTQYF
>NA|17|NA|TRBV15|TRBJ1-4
TGTGCCACCAGCAGAGATCTCGGGGGAGGGCCTAATGAAAAACTGTTTTTT
CATSRDLGGGPNEKLFF
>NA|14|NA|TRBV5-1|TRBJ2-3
TGCGCCAGCATCGGGACATCTAGCACAGATACGCAGTATTTT
CASIGTSSTDTQYF
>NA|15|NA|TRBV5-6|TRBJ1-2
TGTGCCAGCACCTTCCGTCCCCATAGTCCATATGGCTACACCTTC
CASTFRPHSPYGYTF
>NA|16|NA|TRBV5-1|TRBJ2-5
TGCGCCAGCAGCTTGGCAATGGGGCAGAACCAAGAGACCCAGTACTTC
CASSLAMGQNQETQYF